The 6 T cell receptor beta chains below all came from one sample that was sequenced in a study of beta chain features in type 1 diabetes. These receptors' antigens are unknown. The isolated RNA, all of it, was reverse transcribed, so expressed TCRB transcripts were what got sequenced. The protocol was immunoSEQ multiplex PCR, while the TCRdb copy is restricted to in-frame clones and leaves out a portion. The repertoire holds 310,000 or so clones, roughly 9% seen once, with roughly 1% in the top ten. Study-wide findings and caveats: All four CD4+ subsets from Type 1 diabetes patients carried moderately but significantly shorter TCRB CDR3s.

Sequenced sample: central memory CD4+ T cells from blood. These receptors all come from a young man with type 1 diabetes.

The rearrangement joins TRBV5-6 to TRBJ2-1; 9 bases match TRBD1. The germline V gene has CDR1 SGHDT and CDR2 YYEEEE. The V gene end was trimmed by 1 base and the J gene end by 8 bases; junction bases not matched to a gene: 4. CDR3 size: 14 residues. The CDR3 sequence is CASSLYRGHDEQFF. The CDR3, as DNA: TGTGCCAGCAGCTTGTACAGGGGGCACGATGAGCAGTTCTTC.

This clone turned up a few times. The J gene is TRBJ1-6, the V gene TRBV9, with TRBD1 matching over 10 bases. The CDR3 contains 15 residues. Trimming removed 4 bases from V and 13 bases from J; junction bases left unmatched: 11. The V gene's germline CDR1 is SGDLS and CDR2 YYNGEE. CDR3 nucleotide sequence: TGTGCCAGCAGCATCCAAGACAGGGGGCCCGACCCCCTCCACTTT. It encodes CASSIQDRGPDPLHF.

This clone has a handful of counts. The chain recombines TRBV11-2 with TRBJ2-1; no clear D. CDR3 length: 11 residues. The germline gives CDR1 SGHAT, CDR2 FQNNGV. With 9 bases removed from V and 5 bases from J, the gap between germline ends came to 8 bases. In DNA, the CDR3 is TGTGCCAGTTTGGGCAACAATGAGCAGTTCTTC. It yields the protein CASLGNNEQFF.

This clone has a handful of counts. This chain connects TRBV10-3 to TRBJ1-2; TRBD1 is a possible D gene (5 bases). V lost 3 bases and J 3 bases, leaving 11 bases between the germline ends. Germline values: CDR1 ENHRY, CDR2 SYGVKD. CDR3 length: 14 amino acids. The CDR3 region is CAISEQEAHYGYTF. CDR3 bases: TGTGCCATCAGTGAACAGGAGGCCCACTATGGCTACACCTTC.

The sample holds a few counts of this clone. The chain recombines TRBV29-1 with TRBJ2-5; 7 positions match TRBD1. Germline CDR1 is SQVTM and CDR2 is ANQGSEA. The CDR3 extends over 13 amino acids. Trimming removed 4 bases from V and 5 bases from J; junction bases left unmatched: 7. The CDR3 DNA reads TGCAGCGTTGGACAGGGAGATGAGGAGACCCAGTACTTC. Translated, it gives CSVGQGDEETQYF.

CDR3 region: CASSLVRATGSNYGYTF. The CDR3 nucleotides are TGTGCCAGCAGCTTAGTCCGTGCGACAGGATCTAACTATGGCTACACCTTC. This chain uses TRBV7-2 with TRBJ1-2; D is possibly TRBD1 (6 bases). The CDR3 consists of 17 residues. Trimming stripped 1 base from V and 0 bases from J, with 15 bases between. Germline V gene sequence: CDR1 SGHTA, CDR2 FQGNSA.